This T cell receptor (beta chain) was sequenced for a study of cytomegalovirus exposure and HLA in healthy donors (dated by TCRdb to 2015 to 2018). As for the study more broadly: An earlier analysis of some 550 of the donors reported about 250 Gb of sequence data and more than 90 million unique TCR beta sequences from about 179 million T cells. An early release covering more than 500 HLA-typed donors comprised about 290 gigabases of sequencing data and roughly 85 million unique TCR sequences. The genetic ancestry cluster associated with self-reported Caucasian donors included about 84% of the approximately 410 genotyped donors. The study aimed to test whether cataloging public T cell receptors could reveal signatures of past pathogen exposure. The study used immunosequencing to profile the T cell repertoires of approximately 650 subjects and linked those repertoires to cytomegalovirus serostatus. Besides the first cohort of 550 to 750 subjects, a separate validation cohort made up of 120 different subjects was used. High-throughput TCR immunosequencing, statistical association of individual TCRs with disease status, and machine learning were combined to predict cytomegalovirus infection status. A later analysis re-analyzed previously published TCR beta repertoires from roughly 600 donors and added high-resolution HLA genotyping to study TCR occurrence patterns. Rather than drawing on any new phenotypic data, the later analysis identified candidate immune exposures from TCR beta sequences and the way those sequences occurred across donors. An earlier analysis of more than 450 of the donors used high-throughput TCR beta sequencing to judge whether each TCR beta V gene segment behaved as functional or pseudogenic. Donor age, sex, ethnicity and CMV serostatus were compiled together with the repertoire data. A later genetic analysis took genome-wide SNP genotypes for about 65% of the roughly 670 donors and used that subset as a discovery cohort. All discovery cohort repertoires had been generated on a single sequencing platform. HLA typing covered class I and class II loci at four-digit resolution. The number of typed donors differed by locus: roughly 629-640 for A, B, C, DRB1 and DQB1; some 500 for DQA1; 606 for DPA1; and roughly 490 for DPB1. About 5 DR-DQ haplotypes were handled as single units for association and clustering, since linkage in the cohort was strong. Across around 400 genotyped donors of the cohort, an average of about 240,000 unique TCR beta nucleotide sequences per donor were sequenced, and roughly a sixth of those sequences were non-productive. What the work shows at the level of the full study, not this receptor alone: An association between a missense DCLRE1C variant and V-gene and J-gene trimming of TCR beta chains was found in a later genetic analysis and replicated in an independent cohort. CMV serostatus was the only immune exposure information available for the cohort. The earlier analysis of 587 of the donors excluded roughly 17 rarely observed V segments, including chromosome 9 orphons, because counts were too low. Several of the top co-occurrence clusters appeared to be linked to parvovirus B19, influenza, CMV and Epstein-Barr virus, according to a later analysis. It was suggested by the authors that the approach could potentially be generalized to other disease states and immunological phenotypes. This cohort had only TCR beta chains sequenced, and the lack of alpha or paired-chain data limited which features could be detected. The 87-base-pair reads could not distinguish some IMGT-functional V segments, including TRBV6-2 and TRBV6-3, so those segments were excluded. Linkage disequilibrium might explain the correlated functional status among segregating V segments, but an unknown experimental factor could not be excluded. An earlier analysis of around 600 of the donors showed that most TCR beta V segments appeared in productive rearrangements either about 87% or about 30% of the time, which broadly matched IMGT annotations. The study gave a list of some 150 TCR beta chains associated with cytomegalovirus. In a later analysis, TCR association rates were found to vary across HLA loci, with the most associated TCRs seen for DRB1 alleles and the fewest for HLA-C alleles. In vitro tests confirmed that a few of the cytomegalovirus-associated TCR beta chains recognize cytomegalovirus antigens. Because some donors lacked HLA typing at each locus, the association tests relied only on the typed subset. A later analysis found that HLA-associated TCR beta chains were more clonally expanded and had lower generation probabilities than equally common non-associated chains. Strong co-occurrence of HLA alleles, especially DR and DQ, made assigning TCR associations to individual alleles difficult. Sequencing depth was assumed to be roughly uniform across donors in the presence/absence analyses, though that assumption may not hold. A further reported finding was that TCR beta sequences accurately predicted the HLA-A and HLA-B alleles for most subjects in the first cohort. Across donors, most TCR sequences were observed very rarely, whereas some public TCRs were present in many individuals. Specific HLA alleles were associated with around 18,000 TCR beta sequences at a false discovery rate of 0.05 in a later analysis. Most CMV-associated TCR beta chains appeared to be HLA-restricted in a later analysis, and the HLA associations seemed to be driven largely by CMV exposure. In a later genetic analysis, fewer N-insertions in productive TCRs were reported among donors in an Asian-associated ancestry cluster than the roughly 640-donor mean. Cytomegalovirus status was reported to be diagnosed by the classifier with high specificity and sensitivity in both the original and validation cohorts. A cluster of highly shared sequence variants was judged likely to represent a technical artifact of the sequencing pipeline.

The cohort consisted of hundreds of healthy bone marrow donors. All cohort members were sampled while nominally healthy, although unrecorded immune exposures were likely present. The donor was CMV seronegative and belonged to the group of over 300 seronegative cohort members. Every donor gave a peripheral blood sample, and the peripheral blood mononuclear cells from that sample were used for TCR beta sequencing. Genomic DNA extraction from the blood cell samples was performed with the Qiagen DNeasy Blood Extraction Kit. V is cut back by 5 bases and J by 3 bases, with 5 bases in the junction unmatched. Via the germline V gene, CDR1 is MNHNS and CDR2 SASEGT. The CDR3 numbers 14 residues from cysteine through phenylalanine. The sequence is cut down to CDR3 DNA, 42 bases in frame from base 1. The library relied on the immunoSEQ multiplex PCR assay. For the multiplex PCR, a mixture combining 60 forward primers for TCR Vbeta segments and 13 reverse primers for TCR Jbeta segments was used. The CDR3 region of rearranged TCR beta genes was amplified from genomic DNA with a multiplex PCR assay. The amplified TCR beta libraries were sequenced on the Illumina HiSeq System as 87-base-pair reads. The published analysis was carried out like this. A later analysis tallied roughly 80 million unique TCR beta chains across the approximately 670 repertoires, and some 10 million of those chains were shared by two or more donors. A nearest-neighbor algorithm error-corrected the raw reads and collapsed the reads into unique sequences, merging closely related sequences to remove PCR and sequencing errors. To assign V, D and J gene segments, CDR3 sequences were aligned to IMGT reference sequences. For a sequence to be retained, a match of at least six nucleotides to both a V gene segment and a J gene segment was required. A rearrangement was called productive if the CDR3 had no stop codons and remained in frame with V and J, and every other rearrangement was called non-productive. CDR3 was defined by IMGT convention, running from the second conserved V-encoded cysteine to the conserved J-encoded phenylalanine. Sequences without an unambiguous match to a single V gene segment were excluded from the earlier analysis of about 630 of the donors. An earlier analysis of several hundred of the donors called V segments functional above 56.7% productive rearrangements and segregating when the between-donor standard deviation exceeded 5%. A statistical classification framework was developed to diagnose cytomegalovirus status using the catalog of TCR beta chain sequences. In a later analysis, TCR nucleotide sequences were compared against IMGT/GENE-DB human TR gene sequences so that V and J genes could be assigned. The TCRdist pipeline was used in a later analysis to assign CDR3 sequences and most-parsimonious VDJ recombination scenarios. A later analysis defined each TCR beta chain by its CDR3 amino acid sequence plus V-gene family, and excluded reads lacking a unique V-gene family. To address suspected cross-contamination and a sequencing artifact, a later analysis removed 550 to 750 highly shared, low-generation-probability nucleotide sequences. For each public chain, a later analysis derived a clonal expansion index from normalized ranks of inferred template counts within each repertoire. A later analysis computed generation probabilities with a VDJ recombination model fitted to out-of-frame rearrangements, and checked the results against IGoR. In a later analysis, TCR-TCR, TCR-HLA and TCR-CMV co-occurrence was scored with hypergeometric tests, and a repertoire-size bias correction was applied to TCR pairs. A later analysis estimated false discovery rates by permuting HLA or CMV assignments 20 times. A later analysis grouped co-occurring TCRs with DBSCAN, adding TCRdist sequence similarity when clustering within HLA-allele-positive subsets. Co-occurrence clustering excluded repertoires with fewer than 30,000 or more than 120,000 public chains, plus five with anomalous nucleotide sharing. Entries here come from immuneACCESS through TCRdb and include only in-frame sequences with V and J called. Some clones fail to appear in such tables; in the studies checked, an unresolved V gene covers under half of the shortfall, and the cause of the remainder is unknown. V and J calls and clone size are given by that table; D and trimming were obtained from the DNA. Recorded for this sample are about 200,000 clones; under 80% of them occurred a single time. The ten largest clones add up to around 0.2% of the sample.

A note on this clone: Its antigen remains unidentified. Per-base qualities were not stored, and no clone one base away is much larger.

The V and J genes are TRBV6-1 and TRBJ2-5, and 8 junction bases match TRBD1. The clonotype was recovered from a girl aged 2-15 years in good health and CMV-seronegative. The sequencing input was PBMCs. The CDR3 reads CASSNRQGKETQYF. At the DNA level, the sequence is TGTGCCAGCAGTAACAGACAGGGGAAAGAGACCCAGTACTTC.